A selection of T cell receptor beta chains follows, all from one sample in a study of T cells in Graves' hyperthyroidism and ophthalmopathy. TCRdb reprocessed the multiplex PCR reads via MiXCR and lists one record per CDR3 protein. This sample has 310,000 or so distinct CDR3 sequences, with approximately 15% found just once. Sample: blood. The receptor source for this set is a woman between 55 and 75 years old with Graves' ophthalmopathy. CDR3s include the opening cysteine and the closing phenylalanine or tryptophan. The D gene is left open where the match is weak. A row's size may be missing; if present it is once, few, many or a size class.

D gene	V gene	clone size	J gene	CDR3 DNA	CDR3 protein
NA	TRBV2	many	TRBJ1-1	TGTGCCAGCAGTCTATTCACAGGGCCCACTGAAGCTTTCTTT	CASSLFTGPTEAFF
NA	TRBV5-1	many	TRBJ1-1	TGCGCCAGCAGCTTAGGATGGGGGAACACTGAAGCTTTCTTT	CASSLGWGNTEAFF
NA	TRBV19	NA	TRBJ2-2	TGTGCCAGTAGTAATTGGGGGAACACCGGGGAGCTGTTTTTT	CASSNWGNTGELFF
NA	TRBV7-2	many	TRBJ2-5	TGTGCCAGCAGCTTAGCCAGGGGACAAGAGACCCAGTACTTC	CASSLARGQETQYF
TRBD1	TRBV6-1	NA	TRBJ1-2	TGTGCCAGCAAAGGGGGCATGGCCTATGGCTACACCTTC	CASKGGMAYGYTF
NA	TRBV9	NA	TRBJ2-3	TGTGCCAGCAGCGTAGATGGGGGCACAGATACGCAGTATTTT	CASSVDGGTDTQYF
NA	TRBV20-1	many	TRBJ1-2	TGCAGTGCTAGCCCGAGCGGGTATGGCTACACCTTC	CSASPSGYGYTF
NA	TRBV5-8	NA	TRBJ1-3	TGTGCCAGCAGCTTGAAGGGACGGTTCTCTGGAAACACCATATATTTT	CASSLKGRFSGNTIYF
TRBD2	TRBV4-3	NA	TRBJ2-7	TGCGCCAGCAGCCAAGATGGCACGGGAGGTCACGACGAGCAGTACTTC	CASSQDGTGGHDEQYF
NA	TRBV6-1	few	TRBJ2-5	TGTGCCAGCAGCTCCGCTGAAGAGACCCAGTACTTC	CASSSAEETQYF
NA	TRBV18	once	TRBJ1-1	TGTGCCAGCTCGGCTCAGGTGAACACTGAAGCTTTCTTT	CASSAQVNTEAFF
TRBD2	TRBV9	NA	TRBJ2-1	TGTGCCAGCAGCGTCGGGACTAGCGGGGTGAATGAGCAGTTCTTC	CASSVGTSGVNEQFF
NA	TRBV5-6	many	TRBJ1-5	TGTGCCAGCAGCCGACAACAGGGATTTGGCAATCAGCCCCAGCATTTT	CASSRQQGFGNQPQHF
NA	TRBV29-1	NA	TRBJ1-5	TGCAGCGTTGAAGGCTTCCTGAGGGAACCAAGCAATCAGCCCCAGCATTTT	CSVEGFLREPSNQPQHF
NA	TRBV7-9	many	TRBJ1-1	TGTGCCAGCAGCTTATTGGGGGAGTTAACTGAAGCTTTCTTT	CASSLLGELTEAFF
NA	TRBV6-1	few	TRBJ2-7	TGTGCCAGCAGTGAAAGGGGAAAATACGAGCAGTACTTC	CASSERGKYEQYF
NA	TRBV7-9	NA	TRBJ1-1	TGTGCCAGCAGCCCCGTGAAGCAGAACACTGAAGCTTTCTTT	CASSPVKQNTEAFF
NA	TRBV19	NA	TRBJ2-2	TGTGCCAGTAGTATAAAGCTAATAGACACCGGGGAGCTGTTTTTT	CASSIKLIDTGELFF
NA	TRBV2	many	TRBJ2-1	TGTGCCAGCAGACCCGCACAGGGTCCGATGTTGGATGAGCAGTTCTTC	CASRPAQGPMLDEQFF
NA	TRBV27	many	TRBJ2-2	TGTGCCAGCAGTGCCCGGAGCACCGGGGAGCTGTTTTTT	CASSARSTGELFF
TRBD2	TRBV20-1	many	TRBJ2-5	TGCAGTGCTAGAGATCTACGCGGGAGACAAGAGACCCAGTACTTC	CSARDLRGRQETQYF
NA	TRBV28	many	TRBJ2-3	TGTGCCAGCAGTCACACCGGGAGAATGGATACGCAGTATTTT	CASSHTGRMDTQYF
NA	TRBV6-1	NA	TRBJ1-4	TGTGCCAGCAGTGAAGCATCGAAGGGGGGACGGGGCTCAACTAATGAAAAACTGTTTTTT	CASSEASKGGRGSTNEKLFF
NA	TRBV20-1	few	TRBJ1-4	TGCAGTGCTAGGCCCGGGGCCTTTGATGAAAAACTGTTTTTT	CSARPGAFDEKLFF
TRBD1	TRBV3-1	many	TRBJ1-2	TGTGCCAGCAGCCCACGGACAGGGAATGGCTACACCTTC	CASSPRTGNGYTF
NA	TRBV20-1	many	TRBJ2-3	TGCAGTGCTAGAGATCGGGTGGGGGCGGGGGATACGCAGTATTTT	CSARDRVGAGDTQYF
NA	TRBV12-3/TRBV12-4	many	TRBJ1-5	TGTGCCAGCAGTTTGCGGTTTAGCAATCAGCCCCAGCATTTT	CASSLRFSNQPQHF
NA	TRBV12-3/TRBV12-4	few	TRBJ2-7	TGTGCCAGCAAACCAGGGCCCTACGAGCAGTACTTC	CASKPGPYEQYF
NA	TRBV7-9	many	TRBJ1-1	TGTGCCAGCGCTGAGCAGCCGAACACTGAAGCTTTCTTT	CASAEQPNTEAFF